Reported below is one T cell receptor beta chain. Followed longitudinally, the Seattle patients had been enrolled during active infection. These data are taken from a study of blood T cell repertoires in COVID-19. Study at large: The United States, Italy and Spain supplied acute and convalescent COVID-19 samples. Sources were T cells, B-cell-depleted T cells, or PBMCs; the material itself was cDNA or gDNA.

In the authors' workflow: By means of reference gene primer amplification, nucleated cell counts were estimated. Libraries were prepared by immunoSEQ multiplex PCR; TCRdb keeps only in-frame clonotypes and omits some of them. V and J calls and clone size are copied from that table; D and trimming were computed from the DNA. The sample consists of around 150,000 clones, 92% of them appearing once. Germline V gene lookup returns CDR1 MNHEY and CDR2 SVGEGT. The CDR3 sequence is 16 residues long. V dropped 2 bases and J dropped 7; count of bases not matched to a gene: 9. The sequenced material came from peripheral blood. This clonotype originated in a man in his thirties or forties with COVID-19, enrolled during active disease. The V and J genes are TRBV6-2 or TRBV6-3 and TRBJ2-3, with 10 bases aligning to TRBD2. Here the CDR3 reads CASSYLSGGAVNTQYF. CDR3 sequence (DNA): TGTGCCAGCAGTTACCTGAGCGGGGGGGCCGTAAATACGCAGTATTTT.